This TCR beta chain emerged from a study of regulatory T cells in long-lasting Graves disease. CDR3 size: 13 residues. The germline V and J ends were trimmed by 3 bases and 2 bases, with 8 bases remaining between them. Germline CDR1 and CDR2: MDHEN and SYDVKM. Time point defined: newly diagnosed GD, antithyroid drugs for less than 3 months. The TCR library used RNA extracted from PBMCs. Notes on the study in general: Persistent disease favored TRBV28, TRBJ1-2 and TRBJ2-5.

To make TCR beta libraries, researchers used iRepertoire HTBI primers and Arm-PCR of CDR3 regions. From the multiplex PCR reads, TCRdb called clonotypes with MiXCR, one entry per CDR3 protein. The table has 450,000 to 500,000 distinct CDR3 sequences, 15% to 20% seen once. This clonotype was detected ten times or more. Its matching antigen is unknown. These data also featured in a second study, about T cells in Graves' hyperthyroidism and ophthalmopathy. That source reports: Peripheral blood also featured most of the thyroid clonotypes expanded above 0.001.

The V gene is TRBV28, the J gene TRBJ2-7; D call uncertain. The sequenced sample was peripheral blood mononuclear cells (PBMCs), obtained at new diagnosis, from a patient treated with antithyroid drugs. The receptor's source is a man aged 35-49 years with Graves disease. CDR3 sequence reads: CASSLLEPYEQYF. CDR3 coding DNA: TGTGCCAGCAGTTTGCTGGAGCCCTACGAGCAGTACTTC. Filled out from reference TRBV28 and TRBJ2-7, the complete variable domain reads DVKVTQSSRYLVKRTGEKVFLECVQDMDHENMFWYRQDPGLGLRLIYFSYDVKMKEKGDIPEGYSVSREKKERFSLILESASTNQTSMYLCASSLLEPYEQYFGPGTRLTVT.